This T cell receptor beta chain was documented in a study of T cells after yellow fever vaccination. The CDR3 has 13 residues. In germline, CDR1 is MNHEY, CDR2 SMNVEV (reference sequence). Overall study findings and caveats: Subsequent to the booster, the majority of primary-vaccination clones reappeared (roughly 95% CD4, approximately 85% CD8).

With regard to this clonotype: Its specificity is unknown.

5'RACE template switching produced TCR cDNA carrying a universal primer site and UMIs. MiXCR, applied by TCRdb to the 5' RACE reads, yields one record per CDR3 protein. The data show about 130,000 distinct CDR3 sequences, with approximately 9% seen just once and 40% held by the top ten. V gene TRBV27 combines with J gene TRBJ2-1, with D perhaps matching TRBD2 (5 bases). The J call may not be correct, given that the DNA end is closer to TRBJ2-5. Sample: CD8+ T cells sorted from PBMCs, taken on the day of the yellow fever booster vaccination. The source of this sequence is a man between 18 and 29 years old who received the YFV17D yellow fever vaccine. This CDR3 is CASSQGGGQTQYF. CDR3 DNA: TGTGCCAGCAGTCAAGGCGGCGGGCAGACCCAGTACTTC.